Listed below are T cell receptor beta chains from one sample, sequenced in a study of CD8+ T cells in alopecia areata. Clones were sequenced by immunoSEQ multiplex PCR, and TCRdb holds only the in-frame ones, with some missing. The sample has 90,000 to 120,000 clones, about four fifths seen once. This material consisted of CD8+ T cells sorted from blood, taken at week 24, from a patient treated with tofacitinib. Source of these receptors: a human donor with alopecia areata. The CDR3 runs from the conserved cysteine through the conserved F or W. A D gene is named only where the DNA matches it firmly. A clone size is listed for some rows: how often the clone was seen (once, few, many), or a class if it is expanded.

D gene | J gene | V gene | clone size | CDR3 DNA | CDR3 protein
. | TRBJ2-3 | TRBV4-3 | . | TGCGCCAGCAGCCCGGCGAGCACAGATACGCAGTATTTT | CASSPASTDTQYF
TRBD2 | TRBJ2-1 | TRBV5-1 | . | TGCGCCAGCAGCCCTACTAGCGGGGGGCCGTTCTACAATGAGCAGTTCTTC | CASSPTSGGPFYNEQFF
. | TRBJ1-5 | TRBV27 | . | TGTGCCAGCAGTCTAGACAGGAGCAATCAGCCCCAGCATTTT | CASSLDRSNQPQHF
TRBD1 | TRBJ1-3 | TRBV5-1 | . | TGCGCCAGCAGCAAAGGGACAGCCGGAACTGGAAACACCATATATTTT | CASSKGTAGTGNTIYF
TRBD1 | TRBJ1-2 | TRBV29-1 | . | TGCAGCGTTACACAGGGGGCTGATGGCTACACCTTC | CSVTQGADGYTF
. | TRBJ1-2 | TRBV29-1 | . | TGCAGCGTTGAAGGGGGGACCGGCCGGGGTGTGTATGGCTACACCTTC | CSVEGGTGRGVYGYTF
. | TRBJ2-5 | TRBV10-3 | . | TGTGCCTCCCAAAGGTCGGAGGGGGAAGAGACCCAGTACTTC | CASQRSEGEETQYF
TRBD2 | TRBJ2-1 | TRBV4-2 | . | TGTGCCAGCAGCCGAACTAGCGGGGCGCCGAGCTCCTACAATGAGCAGTTCTTC | CASSRTSGAPSSYNEQFF
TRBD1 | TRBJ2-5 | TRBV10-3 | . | TGTGCCATCAGTGCAGGGGGCGAGGGCCAAGAGACCCAGTACTTC | CAISAGGEGQETQYF
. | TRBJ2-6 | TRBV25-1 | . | TGTGCCAGCAGTGACTCTGGGGCCAACGTCCTGACTTTC | CASSDSGANVLTF
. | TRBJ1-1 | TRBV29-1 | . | TGCAGCGTGGGGGTCGGCAGGGTGGACACTGAAGCTTTCTTT | CSVGVGRVDTEAFF
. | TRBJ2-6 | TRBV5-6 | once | TGTGCCAGCAGGGGCATCTCTGGGGCCAACGTCCTGACTTTC | CASRGISGANVLTF
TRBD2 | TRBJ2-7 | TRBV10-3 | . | TGTGCCATCAGTGAGCCGGGGGACTACTACGAGCAGTACTTC | CAISEPGDYYEQYF
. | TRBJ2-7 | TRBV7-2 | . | TGTGCCAGCAGCCGGACAGAGACCGAGCAGTACTTC | CASSRTETEQYF
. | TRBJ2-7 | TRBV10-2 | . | TGCGCCAGCAGTGACCGGGGCTACGAGCAGTACTTC | CASSDRGYEQYF
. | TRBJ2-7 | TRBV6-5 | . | TGTGCCAGCAGCAGGGGACTGTCCTACGAGCAGTACTTC | CASSRGLSYEQYF
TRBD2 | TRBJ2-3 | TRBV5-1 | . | TGCGCCAGCAGCCCCCAATTAGCGGGGGGGACAGATACGCAGTATTTT | CASSPQLAGGTDTQYF
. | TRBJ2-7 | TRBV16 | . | TGTGCCAGCAGCCAATCGGCAGGGGAAAAGGGTTACGAGCAGTACTTC | CASSQSAGEKGYEQYF
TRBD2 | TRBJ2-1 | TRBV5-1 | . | TGCGCCAGCAGCTCGTCCGGGACTAGCATGATCGACAATGAGCAGTTCTTC | CASSSSGTSMIDNEQFF
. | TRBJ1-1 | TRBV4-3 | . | TGCGCCAGCAGCCCAAAGGGGTTGCCGAACACTGAAGCTTTCTTT | CASSPKGLPNTEAFF
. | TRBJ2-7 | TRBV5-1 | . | TGCGCCAGCAGCCCCGGGACGGGCTCCTACGAGCAGTACTTC | CASSPGTGSYEQYF
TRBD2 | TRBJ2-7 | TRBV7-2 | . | TGTGCCAGCAGCTTTTCCGGGGGGGCCTCCTACGAGCAGTACTTC | CASSFSGGASYEQYF
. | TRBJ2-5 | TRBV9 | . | TGTGCCAGCAGCGTTGGGGATTATGCAAAGACCCAGTACTTC | CASSVGDYAKTQYF
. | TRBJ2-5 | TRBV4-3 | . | TGCGCCAGCAGCCTCTTGGGGACCAACCAAGAGACCCAGTACTTC | CASSLLGTNQETQYF
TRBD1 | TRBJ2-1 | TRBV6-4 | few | TGTGCCAGCAGTGACTCGGAAGGGGGCGATGAGCAGTTCTTC | CASSDSEGGDEQFF
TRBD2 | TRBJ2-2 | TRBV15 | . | TGTGCCACCAGCGAGGGACTAACCGGGGAGCTGTTTTTT | CATSEGLTGELFF
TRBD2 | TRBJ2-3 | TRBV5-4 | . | TGTGCCAGCAGCTCCGATCCTACGACTAGCGGGGGCACAGATACGCAGTATTTT | CASSSDPTTSGGTDTQYF
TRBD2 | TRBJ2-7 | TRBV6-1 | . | TGTGCCAGCAGTTGGACTAGGGAAAGCGACGAGCAGTACTTC | CASSWTRESDEQYF
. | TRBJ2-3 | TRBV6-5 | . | TGTGCCAGCAGTTACTCGGGGGAACCCACAGATACGCAGTATTTT | CASSYSGEPTDTQYF
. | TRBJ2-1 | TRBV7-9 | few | TGTGCCAGCAGCTTGGGCTGGAGGAATGAGCAGTTCTTC | CASSLGWRNEQFF
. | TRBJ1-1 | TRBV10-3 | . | TGTGCCATCAGTGAGACAGGGAGGAACACTGAAGCTTTCTTT | CAISETGRNTEAFF
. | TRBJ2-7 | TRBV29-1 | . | TGCAGCGTTGAAATTGGTTCAGGGGCGCGCGAGCAGTACTTC | CSVEIGSGAREQYF
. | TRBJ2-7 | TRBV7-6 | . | TGTGCCAGCAGCCTGCTGACAGAAACCATTTACGAGCAGTACTTC | CASSLLTETIYEQYF
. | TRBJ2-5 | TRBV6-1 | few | TGTGCCAGCAGTGAAGCGGGGGTCCAAGAGACCCAGTACTTC | CASSEAGVQETQYF
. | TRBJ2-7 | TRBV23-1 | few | TGCGCCAGCAGTCAATCTCCGGGCAGGCGGGAATACTTC | CASSQSPGRREYF
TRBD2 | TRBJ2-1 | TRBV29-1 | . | TGCAGCGTCCCCGCGGGGGGCCCTGAGCAGTTCTTC | CSVPAGGPEQFF
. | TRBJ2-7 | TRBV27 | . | TGTGCCAGCAGCTCCCATAGGGGGTCCTCCTACGAGCAGTACTTC | CASSSHRGSSYEQYF
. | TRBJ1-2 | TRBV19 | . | TGTGCCAGTAGTATTGCCAGCTCTGGCTACACCTTC | CASSIASSGYTF
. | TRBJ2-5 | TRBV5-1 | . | TGCGCCAGCAGCCCGCAGGGGATGAGGTACCAAGAGACCCAGTACTTC | CASSPQGMRYQETQYF
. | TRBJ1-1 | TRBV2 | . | TGTGCCATGGACAGTTACATGAACACTGAAGCTTTCTTT | CAMDSYMNTEAFF
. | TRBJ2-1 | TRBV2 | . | TGTGCGTCCCTAGGGCCCCGCTCCTACAATGAGCAGTTCTTC | CASLGPRSYNEQFF
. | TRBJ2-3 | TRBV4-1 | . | TGCGCCAGCAGCCAAGAGGCAGGGACAGATACGCAGTATTTT | CASSQEAGTDTQYF
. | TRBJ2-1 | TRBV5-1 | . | TGCGCCAGCAGCCCGGAAGGACTCGGCTACAATGAGCAGTTCTTC | CASSPEGLGYNEQFF
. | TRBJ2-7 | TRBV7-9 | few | TGTGCCAGCAGCCACACAGGGTCCCACGAGCAGTACTTC | CASSHTGSHEQYF
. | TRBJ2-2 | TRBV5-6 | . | TGTGCCAGCCTGCTAGCCAGGACCGTGAACACCGGGGAGCTGTTTTTT | CASLLARTVNTGELFF
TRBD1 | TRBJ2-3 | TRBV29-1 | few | TGCAGCGTTGAAGGACAGGGTTTGTTAGATACGCAGTATTTT | CSVEGQGLLDTQYF
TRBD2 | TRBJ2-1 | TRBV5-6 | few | TGTGCCAGCAGCTTGGAGGGCGGGGGGATTCGGGAGCAGTTCTTC | CASSLEGGGIREQFF